Listed here are 32 T cell receptor beta chains from one sample, sequenced in a study of T cells after yellow fever vaccination. TCRdb called the 5' RACE reads again in MiXCR, with one record for every CDR3 protein. The table has hundreds of thousands of distinct CDR3 sequences, approximately 12% seen once. Sequenced here: PBMCs, sampled on the day of the yellow fever booster vaccination. All receptors come from a man in his thirties or forties who received the YFV17D yellow fever vaccine.

This clonotype came up many times. The chain joins TRBV7-3 to TRBJ2-1; 10 positions match TRBD2. The CDR3 has 15 residues. V lost 3 bases, J lost 8 bases, and 7 bases stayed unmatched. From germline, CDR1 is SGHTA and CDR2 FQGTGA. CDR3 bases: TGTGCCAGCAGCTTGGCTAGCGGGAGTCGGTATGAGCAGTTCTTC. It is translated as CASSLASGSRYEQFF.

This chain links TRBV5-1 with TRBJ2-4, with D possibly matching TRBD2 (5 bases). CDR1 and CDR2 (germline): SGHRS, YFSETQ. The germline V and J ends were trimmed by 2 bases and 5 bases, with 14 bases remaining between them. The CDR3 has 15 residues. The CDR3 DNA follows: TGCGCCAGCAGCTTAGACGGGATGCCTCAAAACATTCAGTACTTC. This encodes CASSLDGMPQNIQYF.

The rearrangement joins TRBV7-9 to TRBJ2-5; D uncertain. The CDR3 has 13 amino acids. Per germline, CDR1 SEHNR and CDR2 FQNEAQ (reference sequence). Trimming stripped 2 bases from V and 5 bases from J, with 9 bases between. The CDR3 loop reads CASSLSQSETQYF. CDR3 sequence (DNA): TGTGCCAGCAGCTTAAGCCAATCGGAGACCCAGTACTTC. Drawing the rest from reference TRBV7-9 and TRBJ2-5, the complete variable domain is DTGVSQNPRHKITKRGQNVTFRCDPISEHNRLYWYRQTLGQGPEFLTYFQNEAQLEKSRLLSDRFSAERPKGSFSTLEIQRTEQGDSAMYLCASSLSQSETQYFGPGTRLLVL.

The V and J genes are TRBV7-2 and TRBJ2-1; 11 bases line up with TRBD1. This CDR3 contains 15 residues. Germline trimming cut 3 bases from V and 12 bases from J; bases unmatched to any gene: 10. Germline V gives CDR1 SGHTA, CDR2 FQGNSA. The CDR3 loop reads CASSLGTGGLGVQFF. As DNA, the CDR3 is TGTGCCAGCAGCTTGGGGACAGGGGGTCTGGGTGTGCAGTTCTTC.

The chain combines TRBV12-3 or TRBV12-4 with TRBJ1-3, with unresolved D. The CDR3 spans 11 residues. Trimming shortened V by 7 bases and J by 8 bases, and 9 bases separated the two germline ends. The CDR3 sequence is CASTPRDTIYF. Here the CDR3 DNA reads TGTGCCAGCACCCCGAGGGACACCATATATTTT.

This clonotype was counted between two and nine times. This chain links TRBV5-1 with TRBJ2-7; TRBD1 agrees at 8 bases. This CDR3 is built from 14 residues. From germline, CDR1 is SGHRS and CDR2 YFSETQ. V trimming: 4 bases; J trimming: 4 bases; junction bases outside the gene matches: 7. The CDR3 nucleotides are TGCGCCAGCAGCGACTCAGGGGGCGCGTACGAGCAGTACTTC. Its protein product is CASSDSGGAYEQYF.

The table lists this clonotype with a few counts. This chain connects TRBV7-6 to TRBJ2-1, with D tentatively TRBD2 (6 bases). Germline CDR1 SGHVS, CDR2 FNYEAQ. The CDR3 is 15 amino acids. V was clipped by 1 base and J by 9 bases, with 16 bases between them. CDR3 sequence reads: CASSLEAGPNSEQFF. DNA for the CDR3: TGTGCCAGCAGCTTAGAAGCGGGCCCCAATAGTGAGCAGTTCTTC.

CDR3 loop: CSGDKYNEQFF. The CDR3 bases are TGCAGCGGTGACAAGTACAATGAGCAGTTCTTC. V usage is TRBV29-1 and J usage is TRBJ2-1; D is unresolved. In germline, CDR1 is SQVTM, CDR2 ANQGSEA. V lost 7 bases to trimming and J lost 4 bases, with 8 bases between them. CDR3 length: 11 residues.

This clonotype was recorded at least ten times. The chain couples TRBV6-2 or TRBV6-3 to TRBJ2-3; 7 nucleotides align to TRBD2. This CDR3 has 17 amino acids. With 2 bases clipped from V and 2 bases from J, the junction kept 10 bases outside the gene matches. The V gene's germline CDR1 is MNHEY and CDR2 SVGEGT. The CDR3 reads CASSYNSAGDLTDTQYF. As DNA, the CDR3 is TGTGCCAGCAGTTACAATTCTGCGGGAGATCTCACAGATACGCAGTATTTT.

The gene calls are TRBV25-1 and TRBJ2-3; D perhaps matches TRBD1 (7 bases). V gave up 0 bases and J gave up 2 bases, with 18 bases separating them. Germline CDR1 and CDR2: MGHDK and SYGVNS. This CDR3 is built from 18 residues. CDR3 coding DNA: TGTGCCAGCAGTGAATACGGCGGGCAGGGGGGAAACACAGATACGCAGTATTTT. This sequence encodes CASSEYGGQGGNTDTQYF.

The V and J genes are TRBV6-1 and TRBJ2-3; 11 positions agree with TRBD2. The CDR3 is 14 residues long. From germline, CDR1 is MNHNS and CDR2 SASEGT. Trimming removed 5 bases from V and 6 bases from J; junction bases left unmatched: 4. The CDR3 region is CASSIAGGPDTQYF. The CDR3 DNA reads TGTGCCAGCAGTATAGCGGGAGGGCCGGATACGCAGTATTTT.

This clonotype turned up a few times. The gene calls are TRBV30 and TRBJ2-2; TRBD1 matches 11 bases. Looked up from germline, CDR1 is GTSNPN and CDR2 is SVGIG (reference sequence). This CDR3 is built from 15 residues. With V trimmed by 5 bases and J by 4 bases, 6 bases remained unmatched. The CDR3 DNA sequence: TGTGCCTGGCGGACAGGGGGCATGGGCACCGGGGAGCTGTTTTTT. It encodes CAWRTGGMGTGELFF.

The CDR3 is CASSLGTSGAYNEQFF. CDR3 in DNA: TGTGCCAGCAGCTTGGGGACTAGCGGGGCCTACAATGAGCAGTTCTTC. The rearrangement joins TRBV7-9 to TRBJ2-1; TRBD2 matches 13 bases. CDR1 is SEHNR, CDR2 FQNEAQ, per germline (reference sequence). The CDR3 totals 16 residues. The J segment lost 2 bases and the V segment lost 3 bases, leaving 1 base of the junction unmatched.

This clonotype came up a few times. V usage is TRBV12-3 or TRBV12-4 and J usage is TRBJ2-1, with D unresolved. V was cut by 6 bases and J by 9 bases, with 9 bases left in between. CDR3 length: 11 residues. For the CDR3, the DNA is TGTGCCAGCAGGGGCCCGGCTGAGCAGTTCTTC. Protein product: CASRGPAEQFF.

Turning to this clonotype: The junction and the germline gene differ at one end; a read error may be behind it. The chain links TRBV10-1 to TRBJ2-7; D not certain. The CDR3 is made up of 13 amino acids. Germline V gene data show CDR1 as WNHNN and CDR2 as SYGVQD (reference sequence). CDR3 residues: CACSEWFQGEQYF. The CDR3 region has the DNA TGCGCCTGCAGTGAATGGTTTCAAGGCGAGCAGTACTTC.

The chain couples TRBV19 to TRBJ2-3; TRBD1 or TRBD2 may be the D gene (5 bases each). V lost 4 bases and J lost 12, with 17 bases in between. Looked up from germline, CDR1 is LNHDA and CDR2 is SQIVND (reference sequence). The CDR3 spans 13 residues. The CDR3 reads CASSTTGTTSQYF. CDR3 nucleotides: TGTGCCAGTAGTACTACCGGGACGACGTCCCAGTATTTT.

There are a few counts of this clonotype. The chain carries TRBV19 and TRBJ2-4; the match to TRBD2 covers 8 bases. V trimming: 4 bases; J trimming: 0 bases; junction bases outside the gene matches: 2. Germline CDR1 and CDR2: LNHDA and SQIVND (reference sequence). The CDR3 is made up of 15 amino acids. The CDR3 nucleotides are TGTGCCAGTAGTAGTCTAGCGGGAGCCAAAAACATTCAGTACTTC. It encodes CASSSLAGAKNIQYF.

The CDR3 DNA follows: TGTGCCACCAGTGACCCGCGGGGGGTTCCTACGCAGTATTTT. It codes for CATSDPRGVPTQYF. V is TRBV24-1 and J is TRBJ2-3; 8 bases agree with TRBD2. J lost 8 bases, V lost 4 bases, and 7 bases had no gene match. The CDR3 sequence is 14 residues long. The germline gives CDR1 KGHDR, CDR2 SFDVKD.

This chain joins TRBV5-4 and TRBJ1-3; no clear D gene. The CDR3 has 15 amino acids. CDR1 and CDR2 from the germline V gene are SGHNT and YYREEE (reference sequence). The V end was cut by 0 bases, the J end by 0 bases, with 7 bases between. The CDR3 sequence is CASSLDTISGNTIYF. In nucleotides, the CDR3 is TGTGCCAGCAGCTTGGACACGATCTCTGGAAACACCATATATTTT.

V usage is TRBV12-3 or TRBV12-4 and J usage is TRBJ2-1, with TRBD1 matching over 9 bases. The CDR3 is made up of 13 amino acids. Germline trimming cut 1 base from V and 15 bases from J; bases unmatched to any gene: 7. The CDR3 spells CASSLGRDRDLFF. In DNA, the CDR3 is TGTGCCAGCAGTTTAGGTAGGGACAGGGATCTGTTCTTC.

This clonotype was observed at least ten times. This sequence joins TRBV15 and TRBJ2-2; 7 nucleotides align to TRBD1. With V trimmed by 6 bases and J by 4 bases, 2 bases remained unmatched. The CDR3 consists of 13 residues. Germline V gene lookup returns CDR1 LNHNV and CDR2 YYDKDF (reference sequence). CDR3 protein: CATRQGFTGELFF. The CDR3 bases are TGTGCCACCAGACAGGGGTTCACCGGGGAGCTGTTTTTT.

On this clonotype: The junction differs from germline at one of its ends, possibly a read error. V is TRBV20-1 and J is TRBJ2-1, with D perhaps matching TRBD1 (6 bases). This CDR3 spans 10 amino acids. Germline CDR1 DFQATT, CDR2 SNEGSKA (reference sequence). The chain's CDR3 is CSARDSTGHF. The CDR3 DNA is TGCAGTGCTAGAGATTCAACAGGGCACTTC.

The chain employs TRBV10-1 and TRBJ2-1, with 8 nucleotides matching TRBD1. J lost 3 bases, V lost 2 bases, and 9 bases had no gene match. The CDR3 has 17 amino acids. The germline V gene has CDR1 WNHNN and CDR2 SYGVQD (reference sequence). CDR3 residues: CASSERSRTGFYNEQFF. In nucleotides, the CDR3 is TGCGCCAGCAGTGAGAGGTCCCGGACAGGGTTCTACAATGAGCAGTTCTTC.

The chain links TRBV21-1 to TRBJ1-5. TRBV21-1 is marked as a pseudogene. The CDR3 spans 15 residues. Here the CDR3 DNA reads TGTGCCAGCAGCAAAGTCGGGCCAAGCAATCAGCCCCAGCATTTT. Its protein is CASSKVGPSNQPQHF.

This clonotype came up many times. The chain is built from TRBV30 and TRBJ2-7; 10 nucleotides line up with TRBD1. The germline V gene encodes CDR1 GTSNPN and CDR2 SVGIG (reference sequence). This CDR3 comprises 17 residues. Trimming cost V 0 bases and J 1 base; bases outside gene matches: 9. The CDR3 sequence is CAWSVLRGTGDSYEQYF. As DNA, the CDR3 is TGTGCCTGGAGTGTACTTCGGGGGACAGGGGATTCCTACGAGCAGTACTTC.

J is TRBJ2-1 and V is TRBV4-3; D not certain. With 0 bases removed from V and 6 bases from J, the gap between germline ends came to 9 bases. The germline CDR1 and CDR2 sequences are LGHNA and YSLEER. This CDR3 region has 14 residues. CDR3 sequence reads: CASSQDRLLNEQFF. Written as DNA, the CDR3 is TGCGCCAGCAGCCAAGACCGGCTACTCAATGAGCAGTTCTTC.

This clonotype has only a few counts. The rearrangement links TRBV11-3 to TRBJ2-1; D unresolved. V was shortened by 2 bases and J by 0 bases, with 5 bases between the two germline ends. Germline CDR1 SGHNT, CDR2 YENEEA. The CDR3 extends over 14 amino acids. The CDR3 nucleotides are TGTGCCAGCAGCTTAAGGTTCTCCTACAATGAGCAGTTCTTC. Amino acids: CASSLRFSYNEQFF.

The chain couples TRBV20-1 to TRBJ2-7, with D tentatively TRBD1 or TRBD2 (5 bases each). Germline lookup yields CDR1 DFQATT and CDR2 SNEGSKA (reference sequence). V was shortened by 6 bases and J by 6 bases, with 15 bases between the two germline ends. The CDR3 spans 12 residues. The CDR3 nucleotides read TGCAGTGCCGCCAATGGGGGTGTCGAGCAGTACTTC. As protein: CSAANGGVEQYF.

The chain recombines TRBV5-6 with TRBJ2-1; TRBD2 matches 10 bases. Germline trimming cut 3 bases from V and 4 bases from J; bases unmatched to any gene: 7. In germline, CDR1 is SGHDT, CDR2 YYEEEE. The CDR3 runs to 16 residues. The CDR3 here is CASSWLGLAVYNEQFF. CDR3 DNA sequence: TGTGCCAGCAGCTGGCTTGGACTAGCGGTTTACAATGAGCAGTTCTTC. Full variable domain (outside the CDR3, taken from reference TRBV5-6 and TRBJ2-1): DAGVTQSPTHLIKTRGQQVTLRCSPKSGHDTVSWYQQALGQGPQFIFQYYEEEERQRGNFPDRFSGHQFPNYSSELNVNALLLGDSALYLCASSWLGLAVYNEQFFGPGTRLTVL.

In its sample, this clonotype was seen a few times. The chain employs TRBV3-1 and TRBJ2-7, with 8 bases that match TRBD2. Germline assignment: CDR1 LGHDT and CDR2 YNNKEL (reference sequence). The trim removed 1 base at V and 2 bases at J, leaving 4 bases unmatched. There are 15 residues in the CDR3. CDR3 in amino acids: CASSQGQRGTYEQYF. CDR3 coding DNA: TGTGCCAGCAGCCAAGGCCAGCGGGGGACCTACGAGCAGTACTTC.

The chain is built from TRBV5-1 and TRBJ2-5; D remains unclear. The CDR3 consists of 16 residues. Germline V gene lookup returns CDR1 SGHRS and CDR2 YFSETQ. V was trimmed by 0 bases and J by 2 bases, leaving 14 bases between them. CDR3 sequence (DNA): TGCGCCAGCAGCTTGGACATAGGAACTACACAAGAGACCCAGTACTTC. Its protein is CASSLDIGTTQETQYF.

This clonotype was counted a few times. The chain uses TRBV12-3 or TRBV12-4 and TRBJ1-1; D remains ambiguous. This CDR3 contains 12 residues. V lost 1 base and J lost 6, with 6 bases in between. The CDR3 protein is CASSLGIAEAFF. In DNA form, the CDR3 reads TGTGCCAGCAGTTTAGGAATAGCTGAAGCTTTCTTT.